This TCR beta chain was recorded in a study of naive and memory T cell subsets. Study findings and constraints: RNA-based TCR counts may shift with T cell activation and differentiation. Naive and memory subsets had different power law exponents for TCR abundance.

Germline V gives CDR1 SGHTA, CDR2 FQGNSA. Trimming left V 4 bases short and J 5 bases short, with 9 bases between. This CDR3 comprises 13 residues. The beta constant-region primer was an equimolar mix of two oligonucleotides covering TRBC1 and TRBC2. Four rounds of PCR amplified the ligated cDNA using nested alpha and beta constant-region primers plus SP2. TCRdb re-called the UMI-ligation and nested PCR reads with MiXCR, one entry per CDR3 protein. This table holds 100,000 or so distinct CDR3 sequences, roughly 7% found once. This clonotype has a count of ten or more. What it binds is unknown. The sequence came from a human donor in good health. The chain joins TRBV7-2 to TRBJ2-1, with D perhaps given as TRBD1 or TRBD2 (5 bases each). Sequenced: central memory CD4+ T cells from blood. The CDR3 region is CASSSGPNNEQFF. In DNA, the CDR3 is TGTGCCAGCAGCTCGGGACCCAACAATGAGCAGTTCTTC.